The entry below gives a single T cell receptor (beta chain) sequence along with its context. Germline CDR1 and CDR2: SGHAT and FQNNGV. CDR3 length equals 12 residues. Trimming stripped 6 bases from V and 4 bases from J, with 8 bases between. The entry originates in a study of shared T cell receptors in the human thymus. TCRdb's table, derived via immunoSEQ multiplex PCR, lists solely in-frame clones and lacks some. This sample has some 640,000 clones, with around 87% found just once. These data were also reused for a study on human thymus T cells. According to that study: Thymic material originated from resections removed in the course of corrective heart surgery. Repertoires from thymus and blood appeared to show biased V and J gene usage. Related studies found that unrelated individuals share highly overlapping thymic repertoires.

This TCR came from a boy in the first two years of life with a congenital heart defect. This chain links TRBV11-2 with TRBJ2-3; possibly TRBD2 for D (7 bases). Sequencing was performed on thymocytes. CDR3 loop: CASRGGADTQYF. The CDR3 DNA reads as TGTGCCAGCAGAGGGGGGGCAGATACGCAGTATTTT. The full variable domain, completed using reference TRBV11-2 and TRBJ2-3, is EAGVAQSPRYKIIEKRQSVAFWCNPISGHATLYWYQQILGQGPKLLIQFQNNGVVDDSQLPKDRFSAERLKGVDSTLKIQPAKLEDSAVYLCASRGGADTQYFGPGTRLTVL.